These 17 T cell receptor beta chains were sequenced from one sample in a study of blood T cell repertoires in COVID-19. Sequencing used immunoSEQ multiplex PCR; TCRdb keeps in-frame clones, though not all of them. In the table there are around 180,000 clones, about 74% of which are singletons. Sequencing was carried out using peripheral blood. These receptors originate from a woman aged 80 or over with acute or convalescent COVID-19.

This clone was observed a handful of times. This sample includes further DNA sequences coding for the same CDR3. The gene calls are TRBV11-3 and TRBJ2-1; 8 nucleotides line up with TRBD2. Per the germline V gene, CDR1 is SGHNT and CDR2 is YENEEA. This CDR3 contains 15 residues. V lost 1 base, J lost 4 bases, and 3 bases stayed unmatched. The CDR3 region has the DNA TGTGCCAGCAGCTTAGCCCCGGGAGGGTACAATGAGCAGTTCTTC. It encodes CASSLAPGGYNEQFF.

V gene TRBV9 combines with J gene TRBJ2-1, with TRBD2 matching over 7 bases. V dropped 2 bases and J dropped 0; count of bases not matched to a gene: 8. CDR3 length: 17 amino acids. Germline CDR1 SGDLS, CDR2 YYNGEE. This CDR3 reads CASSVQAGPHSYNEQFF. The CDR3 bases are TGTGCCAGCAGCGTCCAAGCGGGACCTCACTCCTACAATGAGCAGTTCTTC.

This clone was seen more than once but under ten times. This chain connects TRBV24-1 to TRBJ2-3, with TRBD2 matching over 13 bases. V shed 10 bases, J shed 1 base, and the junction held 1 base outside the gene matches. The CDR3 sequence is 14 residues long. Germline CDR1 and CDR2: KGHDR and SFDVKD. CDR3 loop: CATGLAGGTDTQYF. For the CDR3, the DNA is TGTGCCACTGGACTAGCGGGAGGCACAGATACGCAGTATTTT.

A few counts support this clone. V gene TRBV18 combines with J gene TRBJ1-5, with D hard to call. V was pared by 4 bases and J by 5 bases, with 15 bases between. Germline V CDR1 and CDR2: KGHSH, LQKENI. The CDR3 extends over 15 amino acids. CDR3 nucleotide sequence: TGTGCCAGCTCACGTAGGGAGGGTAAGGATCAGCCCCAGCATTTT. Translation gives CASSRREGKDQPQHF.

The gene calls are TRBV27 and TRBJ1-2; D not resolved. The CDR3 has 14 amino acids. Per the germline V gene, CDR1 is MNHEY and CDR2 is SMNVEV (reference sequence). With 4 bases removed from V and 7 bases from J, the gap between germline ends came to 16 bases. The CDR3 DNA reads TGTGCCAGCAGTTGGGTCGGGTTAGGCGGTGGCTACACCTTC. As protein: CASSWVGLGGGYTF.

CDR3 sequence (DNA): TGTGCCAGCAGTCCCCTTGGGCAGGCGAAAGCTTTCTTT. It specifies CASSPLGQAKAFF. The chain combines TRBV28 with TRBJ1-1, with D hard to call. The germline CDR1 and CDR2 sequences are MDHEN and SYDVKM. The V and J ends lost 5 bases and 9 bases respectively, with 16 bases between them. The CDR3 extends over 13 amino acids.

This clone was counted between two and nine times. The chain couples TRBV5-1 to TRBJ2-7; TRBD2 aligns across 14 bases. The CDR3 loop spans 15 amino acids. Germline assignment: CDR1 SGHRS and CDR2 YFSETQ. The V and J ends lost 6 bases and 7 bases, in that order; junction bases with no gene match: 9. The CDR3 nucleotides are TGCGCCAGCAACCTGGGACTAGCGGGAGCCGAAGAGCAGTACTTC. It specifies CASNLGLAGAEEQYF.

V and J are TRBV28 and TRBJ1-4; D remains ambiguous. The CDR3 covers 13 residues. V gave up 8 bases and J gave up 6 bases, with 13 bases separating them. Germline CDR1 MDHEN, CDR2 SYDVKM. The CDR3: CASGEGGHEKLFF. In nucleotides, the CDR3 is TGTGCCAGCGGGGAGGGAGGCCATGAAAAACTGTTTTTT.

The chain couples TRBV28 to TRBJ1-1; TRBD1 agrees at 7 bases. Per the germline V gene, CDR1 is MDHEN and CDR2 is SYDVKM. Trimming took 1 base from V and 8 from J; bases not matched to a gene: 10. The CDR3 extends over 15 amino acids. CDR3 DNA: TGTGCCAGCAGTTTATTCCCAGGGGGATCTTCGGAAGCTTTCTTT. It codes for CASSLFPGGSSEAFF.

This chain connects TRBV6-4 to TRBJ1-5; no firm D call. The CDR3 length is 17 residues. Germline V gene data show CDR1 as MRHNA and CDR2 as SNTAGT. V lost 7 bases, J lost 0 bases, and 19 bases lay in between. This chain's CDR3 is CASIRSGPLDSNQPQHF. The DNA of the CDR3 is TGTGCCAGCATTCGCTCAGGCCCCCTTGATAGCAATCAGCCCCAGCATTTT.

The chain carries TRBV27 and TRBJ2-3, with 9 bases lining up with TRBD2. The CDR3 has 15 amino acids. Germline V gene sequence: CDR1 MNHEY, CDR2 SMNVEV (reference sequence). Trimming removed 7 bases from V and 4 bases from J; junction bases left unmatched: 9. The CDR3 DNA is TGTGCCAGCATTGATAGCGGGAGCTACGCAGATACGCAGTATTTT. Its translation is CASIDSGSYADTQYF.

Here the CDR3 DNA reads TGTGCCAGCTCACCCCGGGGACTAGCGGGAGGGAATGAGCAGTTCTTC. Translated: CASSPRGLAGGNEQFF. J is TRBJ2-1 and V is TRBV18; TRBD2 agrees at 16 bases. V was pared by 3 bases and J by 7 bases, with 3 bases of the junction left unmatched. There are 16 residues in the CDR3. The germline gives CDR1 KGHSH, CDR2 LQKENI.

The chain recombines TRBV3-1 (or the pseudogene TRBV3-2) with TRBJ1-1; 7 positions agree with TRBD1. The junction had 2 bases not matched to a gene; V was cut back by 3 bases and J by 1 base. The CDR3 loop spans 14 amino acids. The germline gives CDR1 LGHDT, CDR2 YNNKEL (reference sequence). This CDR3 reads CASSHQGENTEAFF. The CDR3 nucleotides are TGTGCCAGCAGCCATCAGGGGGAGAACACTGAAGCTTTCTTT.

This clone was detected only once. This chain connects TRBV11-2 to TRBJ2-1; no clear D gene. The germline CDR1 and CDR2 sequences are SGHAT and FQNNGV. V lost 0 bases and J 0 bases, leaving 6 bases between the germline ends. The CDR3 is made up of 15 amino acids. CDR3 nucleotides: TGTGCCAGCAGCTTAGAGCACAGCTCCTACAATGAGCAGTTCTTC. It translates to CASSLEHSSYNEQFF.

This chain links TRBV9 with TRBJ2-2; D gene unclear. This CDR3 comprises 16 residues. Germline CDR1 and CDR2: SGDLS and YYNGEE. V was clipped by 4 bases and J by 0 bases, with 13 bases between them. CDR3 in amino acids: CASSTKPPPNTGELFF. CDR3 sequence (DNA): TGTGCCAGCAGCACCAAGCCACCTCCGAACACCGGGGAGCTGTTTTTT.

The chain employs TRBV27 and TRBJ1-5; D remains ambiguous. Looked up from germline, CDR1 is MNHEY and CDR2 is SMNVEV (reference sequence). The V gene lost 6 bases and the J gene lost 9 bases, with 18 bases spanning the gap. CDR3 length: 14 amino acids. CDR3 DNA: TGTGCCAGCAGGGTAATGGCGGCTGTAGGGCCCCAGCATTTT. Residues: CASRVMAAVGPQHF.

The chain is built from TRBV7-9 and TRBJ1-1; D unresolved. This CDR3 is 14 amino acids long. The germline gives CDR1 SEHNR, CDR2 FQNEAQ (reference sequence). V was shortened by 5 bases and J by 3 bases, with 13 bases between the two germline ends. The CDR3, as DNA: TGTGCCAGCAGCGTGAGTGGGCGGGACACTGAAGCTTTCTTT. It yields the protein CASSVSGRDTEAFF.